One and the same sample provided the 2 T cell receptor beta chains below, sequenced in a study of blood T cell repertoires in COVID-19 (dated by TCRdb to about 2020). Library preparation was by the immunoSEQ multiplex PCR assay. Drawn from immuneACCESS, this table holds only the in-frame rearrangements with V and J called that TCRdb kept. Clones are partly lost; checked studies trace under half to an unresolved V gene and leave the rest unexplained. Counted in this sample were about 230,000 clones; approximately 80% of them appeared once. The ten biggest clones cover around 30% of the sample. Sequenced: peripheral blood. These receptors were collected from a man aged 40-49 years with acute or convalescent COVID-19.

This chain links TRBV28 with TRBJ2-7; the match to TRBD2 covers 15 bases. The CDR3 totals 17 residues. Germline assignment: CDR1 MDHEN and CDR2 SYDVKM. The V and J ends lost 4 bases and 6 bases, in that order; junction bases with no gene match: 10. CDR3 coding DNA: TGTGCCAGCAGTTCCCCCGGACTAGCGGGAGGGTATGGCGAGCAGTACTTC. This encodes CASSSPGLAGGYGEQYF.

This chain joins TRBV5-4 and TRBJ2-5; D is perhaps TRBD2 (6 bases). There are 15 residues in the CDR3. V was clipped by 4 bases and J by 3 bases, with 16 bases between them. Germline V gene lookup returns CDR1 SGHNT and CDR2 YYREEE (reference sequence). DNA for the CDR3: TGTGCCAGCAGCGCCTGGGGACTGGAGGAAGAGACCCAGTACTTC. This encodes CASSAWGLEEETQYF.